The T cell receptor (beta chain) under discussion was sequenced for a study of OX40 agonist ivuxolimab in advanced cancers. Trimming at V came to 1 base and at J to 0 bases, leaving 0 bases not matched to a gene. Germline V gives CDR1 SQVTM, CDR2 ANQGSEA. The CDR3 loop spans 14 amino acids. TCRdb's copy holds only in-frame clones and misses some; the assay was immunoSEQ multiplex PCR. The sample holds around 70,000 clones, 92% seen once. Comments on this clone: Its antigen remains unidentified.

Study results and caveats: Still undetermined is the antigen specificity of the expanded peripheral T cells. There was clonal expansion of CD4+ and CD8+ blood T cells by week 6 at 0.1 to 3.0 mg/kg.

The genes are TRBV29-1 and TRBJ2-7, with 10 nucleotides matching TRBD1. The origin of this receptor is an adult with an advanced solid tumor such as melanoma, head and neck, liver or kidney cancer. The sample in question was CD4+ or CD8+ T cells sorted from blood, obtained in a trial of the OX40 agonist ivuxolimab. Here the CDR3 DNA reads TGCAGCGTTGAAGGGACAGGGGGCTCCTACGAGCAGTACTTC. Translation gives CSVEGTGGSYEQYF.